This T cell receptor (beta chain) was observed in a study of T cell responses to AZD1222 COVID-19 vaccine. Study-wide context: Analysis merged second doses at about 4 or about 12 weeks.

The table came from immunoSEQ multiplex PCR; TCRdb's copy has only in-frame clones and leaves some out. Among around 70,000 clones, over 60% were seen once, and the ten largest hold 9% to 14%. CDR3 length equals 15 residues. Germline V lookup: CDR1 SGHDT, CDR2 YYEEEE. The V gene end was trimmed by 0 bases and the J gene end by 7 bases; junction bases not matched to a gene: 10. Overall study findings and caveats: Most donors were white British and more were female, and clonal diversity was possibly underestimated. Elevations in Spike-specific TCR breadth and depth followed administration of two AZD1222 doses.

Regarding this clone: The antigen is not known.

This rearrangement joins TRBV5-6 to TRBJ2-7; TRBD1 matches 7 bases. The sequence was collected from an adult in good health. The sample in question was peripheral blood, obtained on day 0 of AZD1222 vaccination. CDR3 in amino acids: CASSLVDRAFEEQYF. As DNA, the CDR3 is TGTGCCAGCAGCTTGGTAGACAGGGCATTCGAAGAGCAGTACTTC.